These T cell receptor beta chains were read from a single sample in a study of cytomegalovirus exposure and HLA in healthy donors. Assay: immunoSEQ multiplex PCR; the TCRdb copy retains only in-frame clones and omits some. The data show around 140,000 clones, roughly 60% seen once. The sequenced sample was PBMCs. All receptors come from a woman aged 40-49 years in good health and CMV-seronegative. CDR3s include the opening cysteine and the closing phenylalanine or tryptophan. A D gene is named only where the DNA matches it firmly. Some rows have no size entry. The others give once, few or many, or a class for an expanded clone.

>TRBJ2-3|once|NA|TRBV7-9
TGTGCCAGCAGCCTAGACTGGGAGGGCACAGATACGCAGTATTTT
CASSLDWEGTDTQYF
>TRBJ2-7|few|TRBD1|TRBV19
TGTGCCAGTAGTATGTCTAAGTCTGGCAGGGGGCCTTCGGAGCAGTACTTC
CASSMSKSGRGPSEQYF
>TRBJ1-1|NA|NA|TRBV10-1
TGCGCCAGCAGTGAGTCGGCCGCCTTTGAAGCTTTCTTT
CASSESAAFEAFF
>TRBJ2-3|once|NA|TRBV6-5
TGTGCCAGCAGTTACTACACAGGGAATACGCAGTATTTT
CASSYYTGNTQYF
>TRBJ2-5|NA|TRBD1|TRBV28
TGTGCCAGCAGTCCCGGGGGGACAGGGGGCTGGGAGACCCAGTACTTC
CASSPGGTGGWETQYF
>TRBJ2-1|NA|TRBD2|TRBV27
TGTGCCAGCAGAACGGACGTCGGGAGGAACAATGAGCAGTTCTTC
CASRTDVGRNNEQFF
>TRBJ1-5|NA|TRBD1|TRBV28
TGTGCCAGCAGCCTTGACAGGGGGCGAGATCAGCCCCAGCATTTT
CASSLDRGRDQPQHF
>TRBJ1-3|few|NA|TRBV7-2
TGTGCCAGCAGCTCAGAATTGGGAAACACCATATATTTT
CASSSELGNTIYF
>TRBJ2-3|NA|TRBD2|TRBV6-1
TGTGCCAGCAGTGAATTCGGTAGCGGGGGCCCAGATACGCAGTATTTT
CASSEFGSGGPDTQYF
>TRBJ2-7|NA|NA|TRBV28
TGTGCCAGCAGTTCTCCCTACGAGCAGTACTTC
CASSSPYEQYF
>TRBJ2-1|few|NA|TRBV4-2
TGTGCCAGCAGCCCGGGGAGAACCTACAATGAGCAGTTCTTC
CASSPGRTYNEQFF
>TRBJ1-2|NA|NA|TRBV19
TGTGCCACCGATGGGGGGGCGAGGTATGGCTACACCTTC
CATDGGARYGYTF
>TRBJ2-7|NA|TRBD2|TRBV7-6
TGTGCCAGCAGCTTAAGCCCGGGGGGAAGCGGGGGGCCCCCCTACGAGCAGTACTTC
CASSLSPGGSGGPPYEQYF
>TRBJ2-2|NA|TRBD2|TRBV19
TGTGCCAGTAGTATAGATAATGAGCGGGGGCGCTTTTTAGGGACCGGGGAGCTGTTTTTT
CASSIDNERGRFLGTGELFF
>TRBJ2-3|NA|TRBD2|TRBV7-2
TGTGCCAGCAGCTTACTCGGGGTAGCGGGGGGGCGGGTCACAGATACGCAGTATTTT
CASSLLGVAGGRVTDTQYF
>TRBJ1-1|NA|NA|TRBV9
TGTGCCAGCAGCGTAGATGGGAGGACGGGGGTTGCTGAAGCTTTCTTT
CASSVDGRTGVAEAFF
>TRBJ1-2|few|NA|TRBV21-1
TGTGCCAGACCTCCGCTGGGGACAGGGTTTAATGGCTACACCTTC
CARPPLGTGFNGYTF
>TRBJ1-2|once|NA|TRBV2
TGTGCCAGCACCATCTATTTGGGTGCAGGGAAGGCCTTC
CASTIYLGAGKAF
>TRBJ2-7|NA|TRBD1|TRBV27
TGTGCCAGCAGTCCAGACAGGGCGAACTACGAGCAGTACTTC
CASSPDRANYEQYF
>TRBJ1-5|NA|NA|TRBV30
TGTGCCTGGAGGGGACTGCCTAATCAGCCCCAGCATTTT
CAWRGLPNQPQHF
>TRBJ2-1|NA|TRBD1|TRBV5-1
TGCGCCAGCAGCTTGGGACAGGGTATTAATGAGCAGTTCTTC
CASSLGQGINEQFF
>TRBJ1-1|few|NA|TRBV29-1
TGCAGCGGCGGACAGTTGAACACTGAAGCTTTCTTT
CSGGQLNTEAFF
>TRBJ1-5|NA|NA|TRBV19
TGTGCCAGTAGTATAGATGGGGCAGGGAGCAATCAGCCCCAGCATTTT
CASSIDGAGSNQPQHF
>TRBJ2-3|NA|NA|TRBV11-2
TGTGCCAGCAGCTCCGTTTCTAGGGGGGGGAGAGATACGCAGTATTTT
CASSSVSRGGRDTQYF
>TRBJ2-3|NA|TRBD2|TRBV5-4
TGTGCCAGCAGCCTTAGCGGGGGGCGCACAGATACGCAGTATTTT
CASSLSGGRTDTQYF
>TRBJ1-3|NA|NA|TRBV11-2
TGTGCCAGCAGCTTAAAAGCCTCTGGAAACACCATATATTTT
CASSLKASGNTIYF
>TRBJ1-6|NA|TRBD1|TRBV10-3
TGTGCCATCAGTCAACAGGGGCGATCAGATAATTCACCCCTCCACTTT
CAISQQGRSDNSPLHF
>TRBJ2-7|NA|TRBD1|TRBV28
TGTGCCAGCAATCGGGGGACAGGGGCCCCCTACGAGCAGTACTTC
CASNRGTGAPYEQYF
>TRBJ2-1|NA|TRBD1|TRBV11-3
TGTGCCAGCAGCCGACAGGGTGGCTACAATGAGCAGTTCTTC
CASSRQGGYNEQFF
>TRBJ1-3|NA|TRBD1|TRBV7-2
TGTGCCAGCAGCTTGGGCAGGGGGTCCTTTTTT
CASSLGRGSFF
>TRBJ1-3|NA|NA|TRBV7-2
TGTGCCAGCACCGCAGCCCCTGACAGATACTCTGGAAACACCATATATTTT
CASTAAPDRYSGNTIYF
>TRBJ2-3|few|NA|TRBV7-3
TGTGCCAGCAGCCCGGGACTCACCACAGATACGCAGTATTTT
CASSPGLTTDTQYF
>TRBJ2-7|few|NA|TRBV15
TGTGCCACCAGCAGTCCCAAGGCAGGCATGTACAGCTACGAGCAGTACTTC
CATSSPKAGMYSYEQYF
>TRBJ2-2|NA|NA|TRBV7-8
TGTGCCAGCAGCTTAGCCGGGACACACACCGGGGAGCTGTTTTTT
CASSLAGTHTGELFF
>TRBJ2-1|NA|NA|TRBV27
TGTGCCAGCAGCAAAGGTCGGGGCAATGAGCAGTTCTTC
CASSKGRGNEQFF
>TRBJ2-5|NA|NA|TRBV15
TGTGCCACCAGCAGAGATACCCCCGGTTCGGGGTGGACCCAAGAGACCCAGTACTTC
CATSRDTPGSGWTQETQYF
>TRBJ2-1|NA|NA|TRBV10-1
TGCGCCAGCAGTGAGTTCCAGGGTGCGCAGTTCTTC
CASSEFQGAQFF
>TRBJ2-5|NA|NA|TRBV28
TGTGCCAGCAGTCCCACACTGATCCTAGACTTC
CASSPTLILDF
>TRBJ1-2|NA|NA|TRBV5-1
TGCGCCAGCAGCTTGGGGACAACCTATGGCTACACCTTC
CASSLGTTYGYTF
>TRBJ2-7|NA|TRBD1|TRBV29-1
TGCAGCGTTGGAGGGCCGGGACAGGGAGCCCACGAGCAGTACTTC
CSVGGPGQGAHEQYF
>TRBJ2-7|few|NA|TRBV19
TGTGCCAGTAATGATGGGGGGAACTCCTACGAGCAGTACTTC
CASNDGGNSYEQYF